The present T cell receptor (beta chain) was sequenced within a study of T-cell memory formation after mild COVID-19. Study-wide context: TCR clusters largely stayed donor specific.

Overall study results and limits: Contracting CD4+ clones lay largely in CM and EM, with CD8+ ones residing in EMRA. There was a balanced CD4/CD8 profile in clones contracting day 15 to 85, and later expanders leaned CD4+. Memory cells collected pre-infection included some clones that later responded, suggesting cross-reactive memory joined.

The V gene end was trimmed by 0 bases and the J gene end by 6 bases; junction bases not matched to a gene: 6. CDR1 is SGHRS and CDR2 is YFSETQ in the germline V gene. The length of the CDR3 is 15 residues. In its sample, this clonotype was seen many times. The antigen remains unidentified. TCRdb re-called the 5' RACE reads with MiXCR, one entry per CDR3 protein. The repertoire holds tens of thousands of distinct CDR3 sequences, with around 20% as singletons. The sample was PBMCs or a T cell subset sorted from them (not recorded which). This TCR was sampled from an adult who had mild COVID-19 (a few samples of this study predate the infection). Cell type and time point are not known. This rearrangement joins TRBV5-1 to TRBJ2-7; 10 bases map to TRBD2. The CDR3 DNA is TGCGCCAGCAGCTTGGGTAGCGGGGGGCCAGCCGAGCAGTACTTC. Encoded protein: CASSLGSGGPAEQYF.